This T cell receptor beta chain came from a study of T-cell reconstitution after alpha-beta-depleted transplantation in children. Study-wide points: Some patients' high day-60 TCRbeta diversity was attributed to recipient cells surviving conditioning. Reports say that about two months after transplant, the alpha-beta T cells came out of several hundred graft clones that had expanded. Newly produced T cells mostly accounted for T-cell counts and diversity one year post-transplant.

Unique molecular identifiers tagged the TCRbeta library. A single record per CDR3 protein comes from TCRdb applying MiXCR to the PCR reads. The table lists 600,000 to 800,000 distinct CDR3 sequences, about 12% of them singletons. This clonotype was seen many times. Its target is unknown. V lost 6 bases and J 6 bases, leaving 16 bases between the germline ends. The germline V gene has CDR1 ENHRY and CDR2 SYGVKD. The CDR3 contains 14 residues. Material: PBMCs, obtained before TCRalphabeta/CD19-depleted stem cell transplant. This clonotype was sampled from a girl aged 2 to 9 with congenital amegakaryocytic thrombocytopenia, due to receive a stem cell transplant. The chain recombines TRBV10-3 with TRBJ2-3; no definite D call. The CDR3 protein is CAISLDKSMDTQYF. CDR3 nucleotides: TGTGCCATCAGCCTTGACAAGAGCATGGATACGCAGTATTTT.